There are a few counts of the clone carrying this T cell receptor beta chain. V was pared by 6 bases and J by 7 bases, with 9 bases between. The CDR3 length is 11 residues. Germline V lookup: CDR1 SNHLY, CDR2 FYNNEI. The record originates from a study of cytomegalovirus exposure and HLA in healthy donors. The PCR was carried out with 60 Vbeta primers and 13 Jbeta primers. Data came from immunoSEQ multiplex PCR; TCRdb stores just in-frame clones and leaves some out. The table records about 80,000 clones, about 79% of them present only once. The chain recombines TRBV2 with TRBJ1-1; possibly TRBD1 for D (5 bases). The TCR originated in a middle-aged woman in good health and CMV-seronegative. Input material: PBMCs. In DNA, the CDR3 is TGTGCCAGCAGGACAGAAGGTGAAGCTTTCTTT. This sequence encodes CASRTEGEAFF.